The 2 T cell receptor beta chains given below trace back to one sample, sequenced in a study of blood T cells in healthy people across ages (dated by TCRdb to the mid-2010s). The protocol used for the library was 5' RACE. Sequencing was carried out with an Illumina HiSeq 2500. A second PCR of roughly 6 to 11 cycles was performed with a sample-barcoded 5' primer and a J-beta primer mix. TCRdb reprocessed the public reads (quality trimming at Q25 with fastp, clone calling with MiXCR) and kept in-frame beta chains. Merged by CDR3 protein, the rows form single entries marked with the most common genes and DNA. In all, the sample holds 800,000 or so distinct CDR3 sequences, and roughly 60% of those were seen once. The ten largest clonotypes hold about 27% of the sample. The sample comprised blood. Receptors were obtained from a man aged 25-45 years in good health.

The gene calls are TRBV29-1 and TRBJ2-7; D remains unclear. V was shortened by 0 bases and J by 4 bases, with 16 bases between the two germline ends. Per germline, CDR1 SQVTM and CDR2 ANQGSEA. The CDR3 has 15 residues. The CDR3 loop reads CSVEDRQSSFYEQYF. Here the CDR3 DNA reads TGCAGCGTTGAAGATCGGCAGAGTAGCTTTTACGAGCAGTACTTC.

The chain links TRBV5-4 to TRBJ2-1; D uncertain. V was shortened by 10 bases and J by 3 bases, with 17 bases between the two germline ends. This CDR3 spans 14 amino acids. CDR1 SGHNT and CDR2 YYREEE come from the germline V gene (reference sequence). CDR3 amino acids: CAPGNSVFYNEQFF. The CDR3 DNA reads TGTGCCCCCGGCAACAGCGTGTTCTACAATGAGCAGTTCTTC.